The sequence of this T cell receptor beta chain was determined in a study of blood T cell repertoires in COVID-19. Study information: Acute and convalescent COVID-19 samples came from the United States, Italy and Spain.

Original data processing: Estimates of nucleated cell counts were drawn from the amplification of reference gene primers. This table comes from immunoSEQ multiplex PCR, and its TCRdb copy is limited to in-frame clones, with some not included. V, J and clone size are taken as reported in that table, and D and trimming were inferred from the DNA itself. The sample includes some 80,000 clones, 88% of them seen just once. Material: peripheral blood. The clonotype originates from a human donor in a cohort sampled during active COVID-19.

The CDR3 coding sequence is TGTGCCAGCAGTGAGGGGGCGCAAGAGACCCAGTACTTC. Its protein is CASSEGAQETQYF. The chain joins TRBV6-1 to TRBJ2-5; D might be TRBD1 (6 bases). Germline V gene data show CDR1 as MNHNS and CDR2 as SASEGT. The germline V and J ends were trimmed by 3 bases and 2 bases, with 7 bases remaining between them. The CDR3 length is 13 residues.